Below are 18 T cell receptor beta chains sequenced from a single sample in a study of T cell changes during pregnancy in multiple sclerosis. The method was immunoSEQ multiplex PCR; TCRdb's version includes in-frame clones alone and lacks a portion of them. The data show tens of thousands of clones, around 90% seen once. The material was CD8+ T cells from peripheral blood mononuclear cells, obtained in the first trimester of pregnancy. Every receptor here comes from a female donor with multiple sclerosis, enrolled in a pregnancy study.

V is TRBV6-1 and J is TRBJ1-1; D not resolved. The V gene's germline CDR1 is MNHNS and CDR2 SASEGT. Trimming stripped 0 bases from V and 1 base from J, with 18 bases between. There are 18 residues in the CDR3. CDR3 protein: CASSEALELGRQNTEAFF. CDR3 in DNA: TGTGCCAGCAGTGAAGCGTTGGAGTTAGGGAGACAGAACACTGAAGCTTTCTTT.

This clone was recorded once. V usage is TRBV5-6 and J usage is TRBJ2-2, with D uncertain. The CDR3 runs 18 residues. Germline CDR1 SGHDT, CDR2 YYEEEE. Trimming took off 0 bases at V and 1 base at J, with 16 bases between the two ends. This CDR3 reads CASSLATRHPRNTGELFF. In DNA form, the CDR3 reads TGTGCCAGCAGCTTGGCCACCAGACACCCACGGAACACCGGGGAGCTGTTTTTT.

The rearrangement joins TRBV11-3 to TRBJ1-6; the D is unclear. V gave up 1 base and J gave up 9 bases, with 13 bases separating them. Per germline, CDR1 SGHNT and CDR2 YENEEA. The CDR3 totals 15 residues. The CDR3 nucleotides are TGTGCCAGCAGCTTAGCAGGTCTTCTGGGTTCACCCCTCCACTTT. This encodes CASSLAGLLGSPLHF.

The rearrangement links TRBV27 to TRBJ2-2, with TRBD1 matching over 10 bases. The CDR3 runs to 15 residues. In germline, CDR1 is MNHEY, CDR2 SMNVEV (reference sequence). Trimming removed 6 bases from V and 5 bases from J; junction bases left unmatched: 6. The chain's CDR3 is CASRGQGTITGELFF. The CDR3 DNA is TGTGCCAGCAGGGGACAGGGGACGATAACCGGGGAGCTGTTTTTT.

This rearrangement joins TRBV4-1 to TRBJ2-1, with D hard to call. The V gene lost 0 bases and the J gene lost 5 bases, with 5 bases spanning the gap. Germline CDR1 reads MGHRA; CDR2 reads YSYEKL. This CDR3 is built from 13 residues. In DNA form, the CDR3 reads TGCGCCAGCAGCCAAGATAATAACAATGAGCAGTTCTTC. The encoded protein is CASSQDNNNEQFF.

The CDR3 sequence: CASSLSQGRDTEAFF. CDR3 nucleotide sequence: TGTGCCAGCAGTTTATCCCAGGGGCGAGACACTGAAGCTTTCTTT. The J gene is TRBJ1-1, the V gene TRBV27, with a tentative D call TRBD1 (6 bases). With 0 bases removed from V and 3 bases from J, the gap between germline ends came to 11 bases. From germline, CDR1 is MNHEY and CDR2 SMNVEV (reference sequence). The CDR3 covers 15 residues.

The rearrangement uses TRBV19 and TRBJ1-1; D gene uncertain. CDR3 length: 13 residues. Trimming stripped 5 bases from V and 3 bases from J, with 10 bases between. Germline CDR1 and CDR2: LNHDA and SQIVND (reference sequence). The CDR3 here is CASSAFSDTEAFF. CDR3 coding DNA: TGTGCCAGTAGTGCCTTTAGCGACACTGAAGCTTTCTTT.

The rearrangement links TRBV6-1 to TRBJ2-3, with TRBD2 matching 9 bases. CDR1 MNHNS and CDR2 SASEGT come from the germline V gene. The ends lost 3 bases at V and 1 base at J; junction bases unmatched: 8. The CDR3 extends over 17 amino acids. In DNA, the CDR3 is TGTGCCAGCAGTGAGTCGGCGGGGGGGCAGGGCACAGATACGCAGTATTTT. Translating gives CASSESAGGQGTDTQYF.

The chain has TRBV9 and TRBJ1-5; D is perhaps TRBD1 (5 bases). The V and J ends lost 2 bases and 4 bases respectively, with 10 bases between them. The CDR3 runs 14 residues. Germline V gene sequence: CDR1 SGDLS, CDR2 YYNGEE. CDR3 coding DNA: TGTGCCAGCAGCGTGGACGGGGGAAATCAGCCCCAGCATTTT. It yields the protein CASSVDGGNQPQHF.

This clone has a single count. This rearrangement joins TRBV4-2 to TRBJ2-3; TRBD2 matches 9 bases. This CDR3 comprises 15 residues. Germline assignment: CDR1 LGHNA and CDR2 YNFKEQ. V shed 0 bases, J shed 9 bases, and the junction held 7 bases outside the gene matches. In DNA form, the CDR3 reads TGTGCCAGCAGCCAAGAGGCGGGAGGGGAGGGGACGCAGTATTTT. Its protein is CASSQEAGGEGTQYF.

This sequence joins TRBV27 and TRBJ2-7; the match to TRBD1 covers 7 bases. This CDR3 contains 14 residues. After removal of 3 bases from V and 2 bases from J, the junction contained 4 bases not matched to a gene. Germline assignment: CDR1 MNHEY and CDR2 SMNVEV (reference sequence). CDR3 in amino acids: CASSFGQDTYEQYF. The CDR3 nucleotides are TGTGCCAGCAGTTTTGGACAGGACACCTACGAGCAGTACTTC.

V and J are TRBV6-4 and TRBJ2-6; tentative D call: TRBD1 (8 bases). Germline CDR1 is MRHNA and CDR2 is SNTAGT. The CDR3 is made up of 20 amino acids. V was pared by 0 bases and J by 0 bases, with 18 bases between. CDR3 region: CASSDSPDRGGLSGANVLTF. The DNA of the CDR3 is TGTGCCAGCAGTGACTCACCTGACAGGGGAGGGCTCTCTGGGGCCAACGTCCTGACTTTC.

The sample holds a few counts of this clone. V and J are TRBV9 and TRBJ2-1, with TRBD2 matching 7 bases. Germline V gene data show CDR1 as SGDLS and CDR2 as YYNGEE. CDR3 length equals 13 residues. The trim removed 0 bases at V and 6 bases at J, leaving 0 bases unmatched. This chain's CDR3 is CASSVASGNEQFF. The CDR3, as DNA: TGTGCCAGCAGCGTAGCTAGCGGCAATGAGCAGTTCTTC.

The chain recombines TRBV2 with TRBJ2-7, with TRBD1 as a possible D gene (7 bases). The CDR3 consists of 14 residues. V shed 8 bases and J shed 7 bases, with 21 bases lying between them. The germline gives CDR1 SNHLY, CDR2 FYNNEI. The DNA for the CDR3 is TGTGCCAGCCAGCAGGACTCCTCAGGGGGGGAGCAGTACTTC. Its protein product is CASQQDSSGGEQYF.

The chain carries TRBV19 and TRBJ2-5; a weak D match, TRBD1 (6 bases). Germline CDR1 reads LNHDA; CDR2 reads SQIVND (reference sequence). CDR3 size: 14 residues. Trimming shortened V by 4 bases and J by 1 base, and 10 bases separated the two germline ends. Here the CDR3 DNA reads TGTGCCAGTAGTAACCGACAGGTCCAAGAGACCCAGTACTTC. Its protein is CASSNRQVQETQYF.

This rearrangement joins TRBV11-2 to TRBJ2-7; D is unclear. V was clipped by 3 bases and J by 1 base, with 10 bases between them. Germline V CDR1 and CDR2: SGHAT, FQNNGV. The CDR3 consists of 14 residues. CDR3 in amino acids: CASSLPLASYEQYF. CDR3 coding DNA: TGTGCCAGCAGCTTGCCACTTGCTTCCTACGAGCAGTACTTC. Looking up the rest from reference TRBV11-2 and TRBJ2-7 gives the full variable domain: EAGVAQSPRYKIIEKRQSVAFWCNPISGHATLYWYQQILGQGPKLLIQFQNNGVVDDSQLPKDRFSAERLKGVDSTLKIQPAKLEDSAVYLCASSLPLASYEQYFGPGTRLTVT.

The rearrangement uses TRBV30 and TRBJ1-5; 12 bases align to TRBD1. The CDR3 extends over 16 amino acids. V trimming: 1 base; J trimming: 3 bases; junction bases outside the gene matches: 4. The germline CDR1 and CDR2 sequences are GTSNPN and SVGIG (reference sequence). The CDR3 DNA is TGTGCCTGGAGTGGAGGGGACAGGGGGCTCAATCAGCCCCAGCATTTT. The encoded protein is CAWSGGDRGLNQPQHF.

The rearrangement uses TRBV28 and TRBJ2-7; 10 positions agree with TRBD1. Germline V gene lookup returns CDR1 MDHEN and CDR2 SYDVKM. Trimming took 6 bases from V and 1 from J; bases not matched to a gene: 12. This CDR3 is 17 amino acids long. CDR3 sequence: CASSLPLGQGGSYEQYF. For the CDR3, the DNA is TGTGCCAGCAGCCTTCCCCTAGGACAGGGGGGTTCCTACGAGCAGTACTTC.